Listed here is a single TCR beta chain. The target antigen is unknown. There were about 3,800 ng of total RNA used for each TCR library. Both TCRalpha and TCRbeta cDNA were subjected to two nested PCRs lasting roughly 15 and 9 cycles. For each CDR3 protein, TCRdb gives one entry from its re-call of the 5' RACE reads, without DNA. The sample spans 400,000 to 500,000 distinct CDR3 sequences; the ten largest clones claim around 2.3%. Whole blood, unsorted for T cells, was the source of total RNA. The CDR3 is made up of 12 amino acids. CDR1 and CDR2 from the germline V gene are LGHDT and YNNKEL (reference sequence). This specimen belongs to a study of monozygotic twins with inflammatory bowel disease. Study conclusions and caveats: Possibly because of limited power, concordant and discordant twins showed no difference in repertoire similarity.

What was sequenced was blood. The receptor was derived from a human donor with ulcerative colitis or Crohn's disease, or a healthy co-twin of an affected twin (not recorded which). This chain links TRBV3-1 with TRBJ1-2; the D call from TCRdb, TRBD1, cannot be confirmed without DNA. The CDR3: CASSQYRAGYTF. Drawing the rest from reference TRBV3-1 and TRBJ1-2, the complete variable domain is DTAVSQTPKYLVTQMGNDKSIKCEQNLGHDTMYWYKQDSKKFLKIMFSYNNKELIINETVPNRFSPKSPDKAHLNLHINSLELGDSAVYFCASSQYRAGYTFGSGTRLTVV.